These 2 T cell receptor beta chains share one sample of origin, sequenced in a study of early T cells in non-severe SARS-CoV-2 infection. TCRdb re-called the 5' RACE reads through MiXCR, storing one row per CDR3 protein. Of about 55,000 distinct CDR3 sequences listed, about 12% are singletons. The sample comprised whole blood. The source is an adult who was a healthcare worker with PCR-confirmed SARS-CoV-2 infection or an uninfected control (not recorded which).

The gene calls are TRBV11-2 and TRBJ2-3, with D tentatively TRBD2 (6 bases). V dropped 5 bases and J dropped 0 bases, with 12 bases sitting between them. The CDR3 covers 15 residues. The germline CDR1 and CDR2 sequences are SGHAT and FQNNGV. The CDR3 nucleotides read TGTGCCAGCAGCCATCGGGGGTTTAGCACAGATACGCAGTATTTT. Its translation is CASSHRGFSTDTQYF.

The rearrangement links TRBV7-2 to TRBJ2-7; D not resolved. The CDR3 is made up of 12 amino acids. Trimming took off 5 bases at V and 9 bases at J, with 14 bases between the two ends. Germline-derived CDR1 and CDR2 are SGHTA and FQGNSA. This CDR3 is CASSLGRVGQYF. In DNA, the CDR3 is TGTGCCAGCAGCCTAGGCCGAGTCGGGCAGTACTTC.